This T cell receptor beta chain appears in the sequencing data of a study of blood T cell repertoires in COVID-19 (dated by TCRdb to the early 2020s). A note on the overall study: Samples covering the acute and convalescent phases of COVID-19 were provided by collaborators in the United States, Italy and Spain. The prospective study material was composed of cDNA or gDNA derived from T cells, B-cell-depleted T cells, or PBMCs. Subjects who had been exposed to COVID-19, were actively infected with it, or had recovered from it provided the deeply sampled blood TCRbeta repertoires that made up the dataset. The repertoires were released in a freely available public database intended as a resource for research on the immune response to SARS-CoV-2. The samples were drawn from the first 160 participants of the ongoing ImmuneRACE study and from more than 1,000 subjects provided by 6 global collaborators. The sample metadata nearly always contained a de-identified subject ID, COVID-19 status, age in years and sex. Where HLA class I and class II types were available, the types were taken from metadata supplied by the sample provider, not from assay-based typing. Broader findings and caveats from the paper: The amount of clinical and demographic metadata varied by source and participant and was provided uncurated.

The immunoSEQ Assay, a bias-controlled multiplex PCR, was used to amplify TCRbeta CDR3 regions from genomic DNA. From the authors' description of their analysis: Nucleated cell counts per sample were estimated from amplification of reference gene primers within the assay. To quantify the absolute abundance of each unique TCRbeta CDR3 rearrangement, sequence reads were collapsed and filtered. Productive Simpson clonality was computed per sample as the square root of Simpson's diversity index over productive rearrangements. This is the immuneACCESS table as TCRdb keeps it, with only in-frame sequences that have V and J called. A part of the clones is gone; compared with another copy, unresolved V genes explain less than half, and the rest is unexplained. V, J and clone size were drawn from that table, and D and trimming were deduced from the DNA. The table for this sample lists 300,000 or so clones; 65% to 90% of them were counted only once. The biggest ten clones account for approximately 4% of the sample.

As to this clone: It lacks a known antigen. No much larger clone is present one base from it, and per-base qualities are unavailable.

Enrolling through a virtual design, the prospective study's participants ranged in age from roughly 18 to 100 years and lived across 24 United States geographic areas. In the prospective study, cohorts were assigned on the basis of participant-reported clinical history obtained from a screening survey and a study questionnaire. Each participant in the prospective study had whole blood, serum and a nasopharyngeal or oropharyngeal swab collected by mobile phlebotomists. Over an approximately 2-month period, participants in the prospective study had the option of providing additional blood draws and questionnaires. Prospective study blood samples were shipped either frozen or at room temperature before DNA extraction. V and J are trimmed by 6 bases and 2 bases, and the gene matches miss 1 base of the junction. The germline V gene encodes CDR1 LGHDT and CDR2 YNNKEL (reference sequence). Taken from cysteine to phenylalanine, the CDR3 has 13 residues. Only the CDR3 DNA stays, 39 bases, in frame from base 1.

Sequencing was done on a sample of PBMCs or T cells enriched from blood (not recorded which). This receptor was taken from a woman in her thirties or forties with acute COVID-19. In this chain, TRBV3-1 (or the pseudogene TRBV3-2) is recombined with TRBJ1-5, with 7 middle bases fitting TRBD1. CDR3 sequence: CASSTGGNQPQHF. The nucleotide sequence is given as TGTGCCAGCAGTACAGGGGGCAATCAGCCCCAGCATTTT.